These 13 T cell receptor beta chains originate from one sample sequenced in a study of neoadjuvant anti-PD-1 for oral cavity cancer. The sample's time point: after neoadjuvant nivolumab, at surgical resection. Some clones are missing from TCRdb's copy, which holds only in-frame ones; the method was immunoSEQ multiplex PCR. The table has 65,000 to 70,000 clones, approximately 87% seen once. Sequenced here: PBMCs, sampled after nivolumab (anti-PD-1) treatment. The receptors shown here come from a person between 40 and 85 years old with oral cavity squamous cell carcinoma.

The chain carries TRBV30 and TRBJ2-7; D gene uncertain. Germline CDR1 reads GTSNPN; CDR2 reads SVGIG (reference sequence). The CDR3 is 12 residues long. The V end lost 2 bases, the J end lost 5 bases, and 10 bases lay between the germline ends. The CDR3 DNA follows: TGTGCCTGGAGTATAAACAGCGACGAGCAGTACTTC. This codes for CAWSINSDEQYF.

This chain connects TRBV10-2 to TRBJ1-5, with D unclear. Germline V gives CDR1 WSHSY, CDR2 SAAADI. This CDR3 is 16 amino acids long. V lost 7 bases and J lost 3, with 19 bases in between. CDR3 residues: CASISAGPGTNQPQHF. CDR3 DNA sequence: TGCGCCAGCATTAGTGCCGGGCCCGGCACCAATCAGCCCCAGCATTTT.

The J gene is TRBJ1-2, the V gene TRBV6-5; D is possibly TRBD1 (6 bases). The V gene's germline CDR1 is MNHEY and CDR2 SVGAGI. The V and J ends lost 2 bases and 4 bases respectively, with 14 bases between them. The CDR3 extends over 15 amino acids. CDR3 in amino acids: CASSYGGGGLYGYTF. CDR3 sequence (DNA): TGTGCCAGCAGTTACGGAGGGGGGGGACTCTATGGCTACACCTTC.

This clone was seen a handful of times. The chain carries TRBV30 and TRBJ2-1, with 10 bases matching TRBD2. Trimming cost V 4 bases and J 4 bases; bases outside gene matches: 1. The CDR3 runs 13 residues. Per the germline V gene, CDR1 is GTSNPN and CDR2 is SVGIG (reference sequence). This chain's CDR3 is CAWNSGGYNEQFF. For the CDR3, the DNA is TGTGCCTGGAATAGCGGGGGGTACAATGAGCAGTTCTTC. Together with reference TRBV30 and TRBJ2-1, the CDR3 gives the full variable domain: SQTIHQWPATLVQPVGSPLSLECTVEGTSNPNLYWYRQAAGRGLQLLFYSVGIGQISSEVPQNLSASRPQDRQFILSSKKLLLSDSGFYLCAWNSGGYNEQFFGPGTRLTVL.

J is TRBJ2-1 and V is TRBV29-1; 11 positions agree with TRBD2. There are 15 residues in the CDR3. CDR1 is SQVTM and CDR2 is ANQGSEA in the germline V gene. V was pared by 7 bases and J by 3 bases, with 8 bases of the junction left unmatched. The CDR3, as DNA: TGCAGCGCTCAGGGCGGGACTAGCGGCTACAATGAGCAGTTCTTC. The encoded protein is CSAQGGTSGYNEQFF.

V and J are TRBV4-1 and TRBJ2-1, with 9 bases matching TRBD1. The V segment lost 4 bases and the J segment 4 bases; nucleotides outside the gene matches: 5. This CDR3 is 15 amino acids long. The germline V gene encodes CDR1 MGHRA and CDR2 YSYEKL. The CDR3 DNA sequence: TGCGCCAGCAGCCGGGGGGACAGGGAGTACAATGAGCAGTTCTTC. It codes for CASSRGDREYNEQFF.

The chain recombines TRBV4-1 with TRBJ1-1; D possibly corresponds to TRBD1 (5 bases). The CDR3 contains 15 residues. Trimming shortened V by 0 bases and J by 5 bases, and 13 bases separated the two germline ends. In germline, CDR1 is MGHRA, CDR2 YSYEKL. The CDR3 loop is CASSQEGLSGTEAFF. The DNA of the CDR3 is TGCGCCAGCAGCCAAGAGGGACTCTCGGGGACTGAAGCTTTCTTT.

This clone turned up a few times. The chain recombines TRBV29-1 with TRBJ1-2; no definite D call. From germline, CDR1 is SQVTM and CDR2 ANQGSEA. V was trimmed by 6 bases and J by 2 bases, leaving 7 bases between them. This CDR3 spans 11 amino acids. CDR3 residues: CSVGRNYGYTF. CDR3 coding DNA: TGCAGCGTCGGACGGAACTATGGCTACACCTTC.

This clone was recorded only once. The rearrangement links TRBV5-1 to TRBJ1-1; D call uncertain. The V gene's germline CDR1 is SGHRS and CDR2 YFSETQ. The CDR3 contains 13 residues. Between the trimmed V and J ends, which lost 0 bases and 6 bases, there was a span of 9 bases. CDR3 coding DNA: TGCGCCAGCAGCTTGGAGGCAGTCTCTGAAGCTTTCTTT. As protein: CASSLEAVSEAFF. Filled out from reference TRBV5-1 and TRBJ1-1, the complete variable domain reads KAGVTQTPRYLIKTRGQQVTLSCSPISGHRSVSWYQQTPGQGLQFLFEYFSETQRNKGNFPGRFSGRQFSNSRSEMNVSTLELGDSALYLCASSLEAVSEAFFGQGTRLTVV.

The V gene is TRBV18, the J gene TRBJ1-5; D is possibly TRBD1 (5 bases). This CDR3 has 15 amino acids. CDR1 is KGHSH and CDR2 is LQKENI in the germline V gene. The ends were cut back, 2 bases at V and 4 bases at J, with 12 bases in the middle. CDR3: CASSPNQGSNQPQHF. CDR3 nucleotides: TGTGCCAGCTCACCAAATCAGGGCTCGAATCAGCCCCAGCATTTT.

This clone was found once. This chain joins TRBV30 and TRBJ2-7; 9 bases align to TRBD2. Germline CDR1 reads GTSNPN; CDR2 reads SVGIG (reference sequence). V shed 4 bases, J shed 7 bases, and the junction held 8 bases outside the gene matches. This CDR3 has 13 amino acids. The CDR3 DNA sequence: TGTGCCTGGATGGCGGGAGGGTTGGGTGAGCAGTACTTC. Protein sequence: CAWMAGGLGEQYF. The complete variable domain, with remaining parts taken from reference TRBV30 and TRBJ2-7, reads SQTIHQWPATLVQPVGSPLSLECTVEGTSNPNLYWYRQAAGRGLQLLFYSVGIGQISSEVPQNLSASRPQDRQFILSSKKLLLSDSGFYLCAWMAGGLGEQYFGPGTRLTVT.

J is TRBJ2-2 and V is TRBV7-2; D might be TRBD2 (6 bases). The germline V gene has CDR1 SGHTA and CDR2 FQGNSA. The CDR3 sequence is 16 residues long. Trimming took 1 base from V and 4 from J, leaving 13 bases between them. The CDR3, as DNA: TGTGCCAGCAGCTTAGTGGCAGCGGGCGGCACCGGGGAGCTGTTTTTT. Translating it yields CASSLVAAGGTGELFF.

V gene TRBV6-6 combines with J gene TRBJ1-5, with 8 positions matching TRBD1. The junction had 8 bases not matched to a gene; V was cut back by 6 bases and J by 7 bases. Germline lookup yields CDR1 MNHNY and CDR2 SVGAGI (reference sequence). The CDR3 runs 14 residues. The CDR3 nucleotides are TGTGCCAGCAGCCCCGGGACAGGCTGGCAGCCCCAGCATTTT. As protein: CASSPGTGWQPQHF.